This T cell receptor beta chain was obtained from a study of T-cell reconstitution after alpha-beta-depleted transplantation in children. Preparation of the TCRbeta library used unique molecular identifiers. One entry per CDR3 protein, called by TCRdb with MiXCR from the PCR reads. The sample holds a few hundred thousand distinct CDR3 sequences, 15% to 20% seen once. Germline V gives CDR1 SGHVS, CDR2 FNYEAQ. Unmatched junction bases numbered 6, after V lost 5 bases and J lost 5 bases. The CDR3 totals 15 residues. This chain joins TRBV7-6 and TRBJ1-6; 7 nucleotides agree with TRBD1. The TCR originated in a human donor who donated a stem cell graft to a child with acute lymphoblastic leukemia. The sample here was PBMCs from the stem cell graft donor, taken from the stem cell graft. CDR3 DNA sequence: TGTGCCAGCAGCCCCCGGGACAGTAATAATTCACCCCTCCACTTT. Translated: CASSPRDSNNSPLHF.